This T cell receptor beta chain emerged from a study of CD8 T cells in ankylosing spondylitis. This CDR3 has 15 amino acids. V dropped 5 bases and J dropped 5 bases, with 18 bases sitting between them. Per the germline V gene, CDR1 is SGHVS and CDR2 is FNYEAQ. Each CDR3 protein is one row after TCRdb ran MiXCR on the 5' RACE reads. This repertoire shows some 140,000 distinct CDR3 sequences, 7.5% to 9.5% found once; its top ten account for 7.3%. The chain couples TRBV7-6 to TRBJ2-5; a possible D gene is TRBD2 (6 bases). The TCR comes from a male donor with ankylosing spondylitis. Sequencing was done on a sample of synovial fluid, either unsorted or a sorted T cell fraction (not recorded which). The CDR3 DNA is TGTGCCAGCAGCCCGCTAGGAGGGGTGGGGGAGACCCAGTACTTC. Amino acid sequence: CASSPLGGVGETQYF.